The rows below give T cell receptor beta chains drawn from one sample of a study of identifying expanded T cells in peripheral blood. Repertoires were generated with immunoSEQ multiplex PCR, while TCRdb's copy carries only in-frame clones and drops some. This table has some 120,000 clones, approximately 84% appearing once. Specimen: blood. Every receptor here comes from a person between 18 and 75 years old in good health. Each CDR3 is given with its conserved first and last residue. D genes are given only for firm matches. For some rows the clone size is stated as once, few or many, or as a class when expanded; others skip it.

TGTGCCAGCAGCATTATGGATCAGCCCCAGCATTTT | CASSIMDQPQHF | NA | NA | TRBJ1-5 | TRBV7-2
TGTGCCAGCAGTGAAGAATTTCAGGGGCAGGGCTATGGCTACACCTTC | CASSEEFQGQGYGYTF | NA | NA | TRBJ1-2 | TRBV2
TGCGCCAGCAGCCAAGCTAGGGGGGAAAACATTCAGTACTTC | CASSQARGENIQYF | NA | NA | TRBJ2-4 | TRBV4-1
TGCGCCAGCAGCCAACCGGGACAGGGAGGATCACCTCTCCACTTT | CASSQPGQGGSPLHF | NA | TRBD1 | TRBJ1-6 | TRBV4-1
TGCAGGGGACAGGGTGGAACTGAAGCTTTCTTT | CRGQGGTEAFF | NA | TRBD1 | TRBJ1-1 | TRBV20-1
TGTGCCAGCAGCCCTTCGGGGACCTATAATTCACCCCTCCACTTT | CASSPSGTYNSPLHF | NA | NA | TRBJ1-6 | TRBV4-2
TGTGCCAGCAGCCAAGTGGGCCAGGGTGAATCTGACATTCAGTACTTC | CASSQVGQGESDIQYF | NA | NA | TRBJ2-4 | TRBV4-2
TGTGCCAGCAGACTCGTAAGCTGGGAGGTCGGCTCCTATAATTCACCCCTCCACTTT | CASRLVSWEVGSYNSPLHF | NA | NA | TRBJ1-6 | TRBV7-2
TGTGCCAGCAGCTTGGGGGTCAGCAGATATGGCTACACCTTC | CASSLGVSRYGYTF | NA | NA | TRBJ1-2 | TRBV5-4
TGCGCCAGCAGTGACGAGGGTAACACTGAAGCTTTCTTT | CASSDEGNTEAFF | few | NA | TRBJ1-1 | TRBV10-2
TGTGCCAGCAGTGAGGACAGGGGGCTCAATCAGCCCCAGCATTTT | CASSEDRGLNQPQHF | NA | TRBD1 | TRBJ1-5 | TRBV2
TGTGCCAGCAGCCCCCAGTGGGGGAGCCCTAATGAAAAACTGTTTTTT | CASSPQWGSPNEKLFF | NA | NA | TRBJ1-4 | TRBV14
TGTGCCAGCAGATGGACAGGGGGGAACACTGAAGCTTTCTTT | CASRWTGGNTEAFF | NA | TRBD1 | TRBJ1-1 | TRBV6-5
TGTGCCAGCAGCTTACTTCGCAGTGGGGTGGAGCAGTACTTC | CASSLLRSGVEQYF | NA | NA | TRBJ2-7 | TRBV11-3
TGTGCCAGCAGCTTATGGAGTTTAGATGAGCAGTTCTTC | CASSLWSLDEQFF | NA | NA | TRBJ2-1 | TRBV11-2
TGCGCCAGCAGCCCAGGGACAGCCAATCAGCCCCAGCATTTT | CASSPGTANQPQHF | NA | TRBD1 | TRBJ1-5 | TRBV5-1
TGTGCCAGCTCACGCGCGGGACAGGGGTTGGCTGAAGCTTTCTTT | CASSRAGQGLAEAFF | NA | TRBD1 | TRBJ1-1 | TRBV18
TGTGCCAGCTCACCGGAAGGACGGGGAGGCACTGAAGCTTTCTTT | CASSPEGRGGTEAFF | few | NA | TRBJ1-1 | TRBV18
TGTGCCAGCAGCTTCGGAGGGTTCGAGCAGTACTTC | CASSFGGFEQYF | NA | NA | TRBJ2-7 | TRBV5-6
TGTGCCAGCAGCTTGGGGCCAAGTTCACCCCTCCACTTT | CASSLGPSSPLHF | NA | NA | TRBJ1-6 | TRBV5-5
TGTGCCAGCAGCCCGGGATCAAGGGGCGAGCAGTACTTC | CASSPGSRGEQYF | once | NA | TRBJ2-7 | TRBV9
TGTGCCAGCAGCTTAATCCATGGGACTAGCGGGGGGTATTACAATGAGCAGTTCTTC | CASSLIHGTSGGYYNEQFF | NA | TRBD2 | TRBJ2-1 | TRBV7-3
TGTGCCAGCAGCTTAATGACAACAGGGCTAGAGACCCAGTACTTC | CASSLMTTGLETQYF | NA | NA | TRBJ2-5 | TRBV7-9
TGCGCCAGCAGCCAAGATCGGGCCCTCTCTGGAAACACCATATATTTT | CASSQDRALSGNTIYF | NA | NA | TRBJ1-3 | TRBV4-3
TGTGCCAGCAGTTTTCTTCGGGCCCCCGCGGGGACGCAGTATTTT | CASSFLRAPAGTQYF | NA | NA | TRBJ2-3 | TRBV27
TGTGCCAGCAGTTCCGGGACAGAGTTTGAAAAACTGTTTTTT | CASSSGTEFEKLFF | NA | TRBD1 | TRBJ1-4 | TRBV6-5
TGTGCCAGCAGCCCCGGTGCGGATCAGCCCCAGCATTTT | CASSPGADQPQHF | NA | NA | TRBJ1-5 | TRBV7-2
TGCGCCAGCAGTGAGGGCTGGGGGGGCCGGAGGACTGAAGCTTTCTTT | CASSEGWGGRRTEAFF | NA | NA | TRBJ1-1 | TRBV10-2
TGTGCCAGCACCTACAGGGGGGGGAACACTGAAGCTTTCTTT | CASTYRGGNTEAFF | NA | TRBD1 | TRBJ1-1 | TRBV7-8
TGTGCCAGCAGCCCGGACACACGGAATTCACCCCTCCACTTT | CASSPDTRNSPLHF | NA | NA | TRBJ1-6 | TRBV7-9
TGTGCCAGCTCACCACAGGGCGACGAGCAGTACTTC | CASSPQGDEQYF | NA | NA | TRBJ2-7 | TRBV18
TGTGCCAGCAGTTATGGACTAGCGGGGGGCCCGCCGGGGGGGACCCAGTACTTC | CASSYGLAGGPPGGTQYF | NA | TRBD2 | TRBJ2-5 | TRBV2
TGTGCCAGCAGGGGCAGGGAGGACTATGGCTACACCTTC | CASRGREDYGYTF | NA | NA | TRBJ1-2 | TRBV11-3
TGCGCCAGCAGCCTGACAGCGAACACCGGGGAGCTGTTTTTT | CASSLTANTGELFF | NA | NA | TRBJ2-2 | TRBV4-3
TGTGCCAGCAGTTATAGGGAGTATAATTCACCCCTCCACTTT | CASSYREYNSPLHF | few | NA | TRBJ1-6 | TRBV6-5
TGTGCCAGCAGCTTCGGGGCGAGCTCCTACAATGAGCAGTTCTTC | CASSFGASSYNEQFF | NA | NA | TRBJ2-1 | TRBV11-3
TGTGCCAGCCAACCCCGTGGGGGGGCTTGGTACAATGAGCAGTTCTTC | CASQPRGGAWYNEQFF | NA | NA | TRBJ2-1 | TRBV7-2
TGCGCCAGCAGCTTGGTTACAGGGTCAGTGCAGACCCAGTACTTC | CASSLVTGSVQTQYF | few | NA | TRBJ2-5 | TRBV5-1
TGTGCCAGCAGCGGAGACCGAGGAACGCACACTGAAGCTTTCTTT | CASSGDRGTHTEAFF | once | NA | TRBJ1-1 | TRBV2
TGTGCCAGCAGCACCAGGGGGCGAGGTTATGGGGCTTTCTTT | CASSTRGRGYGAFF | once | TRBD1 | TRBJ1-1 | TRBV13
TGCGCCAGCAGCCACTCCCCCGCCAGGGTGGCTAATGAAAAACTGTTTTTT | CASSHSPARVANEKLFF | few | NA | TRBJ1-4 | TRBV4-3
TGCAGCGTTGGGGGGTTTAACTATGGCTACACCTTC | CSVGGFNYGYTF | NA | NA | TRBJ1-2 | TRBV29-1
TGTGCCAGTAGTATCTCGACAGGGGTTAGCTACGAGCAGTACTTC | CASSISTGVSYEQYF | NA | TRBD1 | TRBJ2-7 | TRBV19
TGTGCCAGCAGTGCAGACCTTCACAATGAGCAGTTCTTC | CASSADLHNEQFF | NA | NA | TRBJ2-1 | TRBV2
TGCGCCAGCACCGAACTACAGGGAAGGTTGGGTACTGAAGCTTTCTTT | CASTELQGRLGTEAFF | NA | NA | TRBJ1-1 | TRBV5-1
TGTGCCAGCAGCTTAGTCGGATGGGGAGGGGGGACTGGTGGCTACACCTTC | CASSLVGWGGGTGGYTF | once | NA | TRBJ1-2 | TRBV7-2